This TCR beta chain was observed in a study of immune heterogeneity within non-small cell lung tumors. J was trimmed by 3 bases and V by 7 bases; bases with no gene match: 8. There are 17 residues in the CDR3. In germline, CDR1 is KGHDR, CDR2 SFDVKD. The table lists this clonotype with many counts. Template input was genomic DNA from bulk tumor (roughly 630 ng per sample). Collection of several biopsies per primary tumor, spaced far apart, took place during surgery. Samples came from untreated patients having curative surgery for newly diagnosed non-small cell lung cancer. For the TCR beta CDR3, multiplex PCR with 32 V and 13 J primers performed the amplification. TCRdb ran MiXCR on the multiplex PCR reads and lists one entry per CDR3 protein. This sample yields around 21,000 distinct CDR3 sequences, of which around 26% are seen a single time; around 4% belongs to the top ten.

This TCR was sampled from a man aged 40-49 years with non-small cell lung cancer. V usage is TRBV24-1 and J usage is TRBJ2-2; 12 bases map to TRBD2. The sample consisted of lung tumor tissue. The CDR3 DNA reads as TGTGCCACCAGCGGCCAGGGACTAGCGGGCGACACCGGGGAGCTGTTTTTT. Amino acids: CATSGQGLAGDTGELFF.